One sample yielded the 5 T cell receptor beta chains listed below, sequenced in a study of T cell responses to AZD1222 COVID-19 vaccine. Generated by immunoSEQ multiplex PCR, the TCRdb table keeps only in-frame clones and is missing some. The table records about 150,000 clones, approximately 87% of them present only once. Sample: peripheral blood, taken on day 0 of MenACWY control vaccination. These receptors originate from an adult in good health.

This sequence joins TRBV21-1 and TRBJ2-7. TRBV21-1 is a known pseudogene. This CDR3 comprises 14 residues. CDR3 bases: TGTGCCTCGCGGACTCCCCGAGGGGGGTACGAGCAGTACTTC. Translated: CASRTPRGGYEQYF.

Only one count was recorded for this clone. J is TRBJ2-7 and V is TRBV11-2; D is unclear. V lost 6 bases and J 6 bases, leaving 15 bases between the germline ends. Germline V lookup: CDR1 SGHAT, CDR2 FQNNGV. The CDR3 contains 13 residues. DNA of the CDR3: TGTGCCAGCAGTTTCGCTGGAGACCGCGAGCAGTACGTC. Translated: CASSFAGDREQYV.

The chain links TRBV2 to TRBJ1-3; 8 positions agree with TRBD1. V trimming: 6 bases; J trimming: 3 bases; junction bases outside the gene matches: 4. This CDR3 comprises 14 residues. Germline V lookup: CDR1 SNHLY, CDR2 FYNNEI. The CDR3 loop reads CASRSGQVGNTIYF. The CDR3 DNA sequence: TGTGCCAGCAGGTCGGGACAGGTTGGAAACACCATATATTTT.

V is TRBV28 and J is TRBJ1-2, with D hard to call. CDR3 length: 13 residues. Trimming cost V 7 bases and J 8 bases, with 17 bases left between them. CDR1 and CDR2 from the germline V gene are MDHEN and SYDVKM. The CDR3 protein is CASKDSKAGGYTF. The CDR3 nucleotides read TGTGCCAGCAAAGACTCTAAAGCGGGAGGCTACACCTTC.

The chain links TRBV5-6 to TRBJ2-3; TRBD2 is a possible D gene (6 bases). Germline values: CDR1 SGHDT, CDR2 YYEEEE. CDR3 size: 13 residues. V dropped 5 bases and J dropped 3 bases, with 10 bases sitting between them. Here the CDR3 reads CASRVGGTDTQYF. CDR3 DNA: TGTGCCAGCAGGGTGGGAGGAACAGATACGCAGTATTTT.